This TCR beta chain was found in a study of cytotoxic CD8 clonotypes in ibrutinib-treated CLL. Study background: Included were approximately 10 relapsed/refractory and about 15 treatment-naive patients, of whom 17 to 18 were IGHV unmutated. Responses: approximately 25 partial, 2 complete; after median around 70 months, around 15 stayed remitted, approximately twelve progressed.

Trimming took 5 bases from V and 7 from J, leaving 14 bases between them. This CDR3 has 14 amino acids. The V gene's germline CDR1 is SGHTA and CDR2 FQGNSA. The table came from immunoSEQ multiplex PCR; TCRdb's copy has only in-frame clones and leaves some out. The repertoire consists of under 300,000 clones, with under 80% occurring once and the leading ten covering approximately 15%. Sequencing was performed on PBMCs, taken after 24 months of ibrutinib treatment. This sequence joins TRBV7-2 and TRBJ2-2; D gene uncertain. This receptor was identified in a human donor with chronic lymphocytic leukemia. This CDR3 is CASSPRWTNGELFF. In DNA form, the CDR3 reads TGTGCCAGCAGCCCCCGTTGGACGAACGGGGAGCTGTTTTTT. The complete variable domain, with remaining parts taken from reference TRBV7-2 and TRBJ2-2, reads GAGVSQSPSNKVTEKGKDVELRCDPISGHTALYWYRQSLGQGLEFLIYFQGNSAPDKSGLPSDRFSAERTGGSVSTLTIQRTQQEDSAVYLCASSPRWTNGELFFGEGSRLTVL.